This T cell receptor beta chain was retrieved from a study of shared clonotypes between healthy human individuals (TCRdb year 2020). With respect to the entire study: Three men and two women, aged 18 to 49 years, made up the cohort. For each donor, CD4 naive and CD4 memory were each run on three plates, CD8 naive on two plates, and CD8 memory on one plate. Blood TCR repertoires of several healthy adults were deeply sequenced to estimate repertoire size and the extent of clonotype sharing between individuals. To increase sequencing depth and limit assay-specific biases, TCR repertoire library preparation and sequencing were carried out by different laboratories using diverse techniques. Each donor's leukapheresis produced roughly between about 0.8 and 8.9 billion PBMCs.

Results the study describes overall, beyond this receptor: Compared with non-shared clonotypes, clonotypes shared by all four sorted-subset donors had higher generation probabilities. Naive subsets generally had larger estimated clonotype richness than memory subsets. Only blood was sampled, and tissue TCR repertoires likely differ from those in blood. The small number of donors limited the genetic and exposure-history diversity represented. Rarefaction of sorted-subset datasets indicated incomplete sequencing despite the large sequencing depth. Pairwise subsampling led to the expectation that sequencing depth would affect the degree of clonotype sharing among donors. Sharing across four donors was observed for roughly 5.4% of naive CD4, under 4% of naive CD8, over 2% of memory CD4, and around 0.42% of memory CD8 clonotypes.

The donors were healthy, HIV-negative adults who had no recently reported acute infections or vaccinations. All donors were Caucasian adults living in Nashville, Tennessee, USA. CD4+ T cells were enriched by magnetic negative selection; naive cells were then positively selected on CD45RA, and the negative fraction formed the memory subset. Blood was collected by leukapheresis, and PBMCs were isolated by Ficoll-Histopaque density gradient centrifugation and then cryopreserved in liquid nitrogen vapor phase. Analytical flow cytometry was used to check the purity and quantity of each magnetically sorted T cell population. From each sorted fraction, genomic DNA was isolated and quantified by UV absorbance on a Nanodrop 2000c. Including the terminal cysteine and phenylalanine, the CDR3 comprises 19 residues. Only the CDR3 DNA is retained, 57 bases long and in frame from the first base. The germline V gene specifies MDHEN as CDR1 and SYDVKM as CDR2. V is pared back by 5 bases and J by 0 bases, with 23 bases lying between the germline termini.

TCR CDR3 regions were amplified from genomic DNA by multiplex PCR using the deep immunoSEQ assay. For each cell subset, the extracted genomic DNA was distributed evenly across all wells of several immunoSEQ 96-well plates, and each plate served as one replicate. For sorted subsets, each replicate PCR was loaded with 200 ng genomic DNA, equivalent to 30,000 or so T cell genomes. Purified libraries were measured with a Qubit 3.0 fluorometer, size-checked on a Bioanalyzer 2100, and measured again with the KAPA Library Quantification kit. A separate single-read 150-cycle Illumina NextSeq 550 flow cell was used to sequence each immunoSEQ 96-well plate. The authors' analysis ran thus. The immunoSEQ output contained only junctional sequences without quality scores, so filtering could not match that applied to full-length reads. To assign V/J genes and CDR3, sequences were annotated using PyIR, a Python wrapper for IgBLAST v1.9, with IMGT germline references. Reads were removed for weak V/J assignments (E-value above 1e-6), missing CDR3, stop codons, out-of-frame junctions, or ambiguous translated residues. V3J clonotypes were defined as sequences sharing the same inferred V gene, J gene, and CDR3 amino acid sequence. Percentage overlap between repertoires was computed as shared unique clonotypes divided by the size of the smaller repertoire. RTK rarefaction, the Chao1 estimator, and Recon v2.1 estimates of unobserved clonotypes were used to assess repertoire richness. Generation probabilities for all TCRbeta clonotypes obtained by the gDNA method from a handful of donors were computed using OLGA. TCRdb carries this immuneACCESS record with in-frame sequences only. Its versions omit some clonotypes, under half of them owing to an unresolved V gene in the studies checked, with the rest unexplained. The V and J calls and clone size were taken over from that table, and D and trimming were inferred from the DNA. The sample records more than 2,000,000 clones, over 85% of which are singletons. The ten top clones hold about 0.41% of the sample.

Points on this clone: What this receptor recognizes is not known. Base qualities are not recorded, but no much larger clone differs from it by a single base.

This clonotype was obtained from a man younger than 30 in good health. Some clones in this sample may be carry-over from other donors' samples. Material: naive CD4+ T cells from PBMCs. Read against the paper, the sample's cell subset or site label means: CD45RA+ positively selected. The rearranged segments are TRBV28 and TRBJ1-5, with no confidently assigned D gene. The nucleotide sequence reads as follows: TGTGCCAGCAGTCGGATGTGGGGAGTCGGCCTATATAGCAATCAGCCCCAGCATTTT. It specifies CASSRMWGVGLYSNQPQHF.